The following is a T cell receptor (beta chain) sequence with its context. This specimen belongs to a study of OX40 agonist ivuxolimab in advanced cancers. The wider study: Dose-escalation subjects each had hepatocellular carcinoma, melanoma, renal cell or head and neck cancer.

J gave up 4 bases and V 5 bases, and 8 bases lay outside the gene matches. The CDR3 spans 15 residues. Germline V gene sequence: CDR1 SGHAT, CDR2 FQNNGV. Profiling relied on immunoSEQ multiplex PCR, and the TCRdb table lists in-frame clones only, not all of them. The sample has 45,000 to 50,000 clones; approximately 89% are singletons. This sequence joins TRBV11-2 and TRBJ2-1; 7 positions agree with TRBD1. The sequencing used CD4+ or CD8+ T cells sorted from blood, collected in a trial of the OX40 agonist ivuxolimab. This clonotype was obtained from an adult with an advanced solid tumor such as melanoma, head and neck, liver or kidney cancer. The CDR3 DNA reads TGTGCCAGCAGCGAGATTCCGGACAGGTACAATGAGCAGTTCTTC. Translated, it gives CASSEIPDRYNEQFF.